This T cell receptor beta chain is drawn from a study of response to subunit inactivated influenza vaccine. Using its own MiXCR run on the RT-PCR reads, TCRdb lists one record per CDR3 protein. The sample holds 500,000 to 600,000 distinct CDR3 sequences, roughly 15% seen once. Trimming left V 6 bases short and J 2 bases short, with 17 bases between. From germline, CDR1 is DFQATT and CDR2 SNEGSKA (reference sequence). This CDR3 is built from 16 residues. Broader study findings: Seasonal influenza vaccination, on each occasion, was suggested by the authors to recruit few new T cells.

This clonotype was observed a few times. What it binds is unknown. This sequence originates from a man aged 50 to 59 who received an inactivated influenza vaccine. The V call is TRBV20-1, the J call TRBJ1-6, with D hard to call. The input for sequencing was PBMCs from blood, taken 11 to 12 days after vaccination. CDR3 loop: CSAREQIEPYNSPLHF. The DNA for the CDR3 is TGCAGTGCCCGGGAGCAAATTGAGCCCTATAATTCACCCCTCCACTTT.